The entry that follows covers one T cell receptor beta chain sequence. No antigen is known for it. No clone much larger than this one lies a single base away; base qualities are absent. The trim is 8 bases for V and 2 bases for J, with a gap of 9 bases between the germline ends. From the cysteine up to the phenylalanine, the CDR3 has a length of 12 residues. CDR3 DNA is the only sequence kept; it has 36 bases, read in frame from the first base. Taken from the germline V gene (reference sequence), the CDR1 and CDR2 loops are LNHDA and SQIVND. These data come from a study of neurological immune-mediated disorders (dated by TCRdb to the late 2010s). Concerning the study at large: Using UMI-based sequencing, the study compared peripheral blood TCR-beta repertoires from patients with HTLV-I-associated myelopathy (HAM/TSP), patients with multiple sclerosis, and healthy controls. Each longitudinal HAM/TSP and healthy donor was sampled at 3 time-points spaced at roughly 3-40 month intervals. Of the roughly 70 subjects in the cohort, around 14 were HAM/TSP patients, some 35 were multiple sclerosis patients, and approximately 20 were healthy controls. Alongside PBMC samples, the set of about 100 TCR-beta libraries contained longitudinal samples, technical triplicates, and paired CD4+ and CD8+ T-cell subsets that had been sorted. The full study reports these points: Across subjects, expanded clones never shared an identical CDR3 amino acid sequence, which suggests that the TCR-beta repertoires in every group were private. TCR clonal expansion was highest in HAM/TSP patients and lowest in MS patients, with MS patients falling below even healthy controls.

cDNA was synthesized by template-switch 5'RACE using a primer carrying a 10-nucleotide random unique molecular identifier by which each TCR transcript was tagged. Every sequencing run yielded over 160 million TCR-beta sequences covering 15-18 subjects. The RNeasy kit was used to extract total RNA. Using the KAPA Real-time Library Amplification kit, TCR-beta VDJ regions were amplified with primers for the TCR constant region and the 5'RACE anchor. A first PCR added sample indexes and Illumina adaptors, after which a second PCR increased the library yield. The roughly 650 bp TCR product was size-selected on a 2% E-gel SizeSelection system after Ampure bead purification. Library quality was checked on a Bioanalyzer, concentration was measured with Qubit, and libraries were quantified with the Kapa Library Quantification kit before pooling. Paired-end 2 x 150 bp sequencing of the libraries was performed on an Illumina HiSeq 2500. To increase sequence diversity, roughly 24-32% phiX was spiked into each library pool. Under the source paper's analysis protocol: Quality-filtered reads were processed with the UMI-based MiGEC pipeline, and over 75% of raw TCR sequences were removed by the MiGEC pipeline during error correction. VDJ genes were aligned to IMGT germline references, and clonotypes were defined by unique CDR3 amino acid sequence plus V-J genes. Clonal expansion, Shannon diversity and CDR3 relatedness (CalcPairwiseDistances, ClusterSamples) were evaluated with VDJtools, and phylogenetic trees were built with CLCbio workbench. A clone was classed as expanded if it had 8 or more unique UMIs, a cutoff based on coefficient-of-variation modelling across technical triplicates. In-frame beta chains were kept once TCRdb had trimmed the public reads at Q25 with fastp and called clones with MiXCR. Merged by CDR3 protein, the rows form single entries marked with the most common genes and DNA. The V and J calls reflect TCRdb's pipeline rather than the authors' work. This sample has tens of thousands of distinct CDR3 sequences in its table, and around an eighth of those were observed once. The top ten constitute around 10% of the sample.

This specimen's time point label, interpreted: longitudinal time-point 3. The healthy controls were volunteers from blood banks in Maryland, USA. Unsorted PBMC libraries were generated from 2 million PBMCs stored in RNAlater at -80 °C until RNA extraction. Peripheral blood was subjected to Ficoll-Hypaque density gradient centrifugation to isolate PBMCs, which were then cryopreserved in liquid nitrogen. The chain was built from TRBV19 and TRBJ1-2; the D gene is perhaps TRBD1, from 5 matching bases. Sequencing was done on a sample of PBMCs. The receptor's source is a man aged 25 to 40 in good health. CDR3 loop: CASVGGNYGYTF. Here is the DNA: TGTGCCAGTGTCGGGGGAAACTATGGCTACACCTTC.